The sequence of this T cell receptor beta chain was determined in a study of PD-L1 blockade in urothelial cancer. Sample time point: peripheral blood 6 weeks after treatment start. Study outcomes and limitations: Enhanced expansion of tumor-associated blood clones at 3 weeks characterized durable-benefit patients.

A note on this clone: The antigen is not known.

The table came from immunoSEQ multiplex PCR; TCRdb's copy has only in-frame clones and leaves some out. The sample comprises about 120,000 clones, roughly 91% of which are singletons, and roughly 1.8% rests with the top ten. Per the germline V gene, CDR1 is MNHNY and CDR2 is SVGAGI (reference sequence). This CDR3 spans 15 amino acids. Trimming took off 1 base at V and 8 bases at J, with 14 bases between the two ends. The source of this sequence is a man aged 55 to 70 with urothelial cancer. Sample: PBMCs, taken around atezolizumab (anti-PD-L1) treatment. The chain combines TRBV6-6 with TRBJ1-4; D ambiguous. The CDR3 protein is CASSYLSDAKEKLFF. CDR3 nucleotides: TGTGCCAGCAGTTACTTGTCAGATGCAAAGGAAAAACTGTTTTTT.